This passage covers 6 T cell receptor beta chains from one sample sequenced in a study of ipilimumab plus nivolumab after autologous stem cell transplantation. Only in-frame clones appear in the TCRdb table, and some are missing; sequencing was by immunoSEQ multiplex PCR. Of around 84,000 clones listed, under 85% are singletons. This material consisted of PBMCs, taken in a trial of ipilimumab plus nivolumab as post-transplant consolidation. These TCRs come from a male donor with diffuse large B-cell lymphoma.

This clone was seen only a few times. This chain uses TRBV6-5 with TRBJ2-7, with D perhaps matching TRBD1 (6 bases). Deletions cut 5 bases from V and 4 bases from J, with 18 bases between. Germline assignment: CDR1 MNHEY and CDR2 SVGAGI. The CDR3 has 15 amino acids. As DNA, the CDR3 is TGTGCCAGCAGTACTCGGCTTCGCAGGGGATACGAGCAGTACTTC. Translating it yields CASSTRLRRGYEQYF.

The gene calls are TRBV5-8 and TRBJ2-5, with a possible D match to TRBD2 (7 bases). From germline, CDR1 is SGHTS and CDR2 YDEGEE. The V end lost 0 bases, the J end lost 5 bases, and 17 bases lay between the germline ends. This CDR3 comprises 16 residues. CDR3 nucleotide sequence: TGTGCCAGCAGCTTGGGACCTCTGGGGGGGCAGGAGACCCAGTACTTC. This translates into CASSLGPLGGQETQYF.

The V gene is TRBV7-3, the J gene TRBJ1-1, with D tentatively TRBD1 (5 bases). The germline V gene encodes CDR1 SGHTA and CDR2 FQGTGA. The V gene lost 1 base and the J gene lost 0 bases, with 15 bases spanning the gap. This CDR3 is built from 17 residues. The CDR3: CASSLRGGDRMNTEAFF. The CDR3, as DNA: TGTGCCAGCAGCTTAAGAGGAGGGGATAGGATGAACACTGAAGCTTTCTTT.

The CDR3 DNA reads as TGTGCCAGCTCGCTCGGGGTCGGGACAGGGTTGAACGAGCAGTACTTC. Translation gives CASSLGVGTGLNEQYF. J is TRBJ2-7 and V is TRBV18; 9 nucleotides match TRBD1. V was clipped by 6 bases and J by 5 bases; unmatched bases: 14. The CDR3 extends over 16 amino acids. CDR1 and CDR2 (germline): KGHSH, LQKENI.

The chain carries TRBV11-3 and TRBJ2-1; TRBD2 is a possible D gene (5 bases). The germline CDR1 and CDR2 sequences are SGHNT and YENEEA. V lost 3 bases, J lost 8 bases, and 11 bases lay in between. The CDR3 consists of 13 residues. CDR3 sequence reads: CASSLGQRDEQFF. The CDR3 DNA is TGTGCCAGCAGCTTGGGCCAGAGGGATGAGCAGTTCTTC.

This rearrangement joins TRBV7-2 to TRBJ2-5; a possible D gene is TRBD2 (5 bases). Near its end, the DNA agrees better with TRBJ2-7, so the J call may be wrong. CDR1 is SGHTA, CDR2 FQGNSA, per germline. This CDR3 has 18 amino acids. The CDR3 bases are TGTGCCAGCAGCTTCGACCTAACCGACTACTCCAAAGCCTACGAGCAGTACTTC. Translating gives CASSFDLTDYSKAYEQYF.